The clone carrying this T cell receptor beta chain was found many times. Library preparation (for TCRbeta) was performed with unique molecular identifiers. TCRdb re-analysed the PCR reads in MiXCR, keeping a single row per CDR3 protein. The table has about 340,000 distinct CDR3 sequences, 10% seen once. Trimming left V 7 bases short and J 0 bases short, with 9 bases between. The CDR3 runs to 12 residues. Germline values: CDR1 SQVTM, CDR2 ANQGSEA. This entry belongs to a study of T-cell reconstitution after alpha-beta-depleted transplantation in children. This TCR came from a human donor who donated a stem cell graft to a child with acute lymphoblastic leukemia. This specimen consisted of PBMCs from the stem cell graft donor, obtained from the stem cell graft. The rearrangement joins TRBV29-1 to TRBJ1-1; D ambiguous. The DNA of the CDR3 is TGCAGCGCTGGAGTTATGAACACTGAAGCTTTCTTT. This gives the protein CSAGVMNTEAFF.